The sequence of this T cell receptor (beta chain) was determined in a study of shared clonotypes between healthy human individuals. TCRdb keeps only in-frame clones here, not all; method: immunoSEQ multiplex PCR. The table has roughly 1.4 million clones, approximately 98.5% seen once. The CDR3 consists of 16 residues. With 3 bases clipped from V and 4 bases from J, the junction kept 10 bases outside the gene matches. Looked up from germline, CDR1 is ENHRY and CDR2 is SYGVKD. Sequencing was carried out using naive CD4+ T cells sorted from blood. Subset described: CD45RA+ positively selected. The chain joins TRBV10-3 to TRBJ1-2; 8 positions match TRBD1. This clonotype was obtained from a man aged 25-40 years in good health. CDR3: CAISDRGQVSPYGYTF. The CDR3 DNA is TGTGCCATCAGTGACAGGGGACAGGTGAGTCCCTATGGCTACACCTTC.